These 16 T cell receptor beta chains share one sample of origin, sequenced in a study of OX40 agonist ivuxolimab in advanced cancers. The repertoire was sequenced with immunoSEQ multiplex PCR; TCRdb's copy has only in-frame clones and lacks some. The sample gives over 60,000 clones, 75% to 90% of which show up once; approximately 0.94% is in the top ten. Sequenced material: CD4+ or CD8+ T cells sorted from blood, taken in a trial of the OX40 agonist ivuxolimab. Receptors originate from an adult with an advanced solid tumor such as melanoma, head and neck, liver or kidney cancer.

The chain joins TRBV30 to TRBJ1-5; weak D call: TRBD1 (5 bases). The CDR3 is 12 amino acids. Trimming pared 0 bases from V and 10 bases from J, leaving 10 bases between. Germline values: CDR1 GTSNPN, CDR2 SVGIG (reference sequence). DNA for the CDR3: TGTGCCTGGAGTGTAGGGGATATACCCCAGCATTTT. Its protein product is CAWSVGDIPQHF.

This clone showed up just a few times. The gene calls are TRBV9 and TRBJ1-1; the D is unclear. Germline V gene data show CDR1 as SGDLS and CDR2 as YYNGEE. This CDR3 spans 12 amino acids. Trimming removed 7 bases at V and 1 base at J, with 8 bases between. CDR3 in amino acids: CASSNRNTEAFF. In nucleotides, the CDR3 is TGTGCCAGCTCCAACAGGAACACTGAAGCTTTCTTT.

The chain recombines TRBV28 with TRBJ2-7; 9 bases line up with TRBD1. The CDR3 runs to 15 residues. With V trimmed by 5 bases and J by 8 bases, 13 bases remained unmatched. From germline, CDR1 is MDHEN and CDR2 SYDVKM. The CDR3 DNA is TGTGCCAGCAGTACCCTCGGGACAGGGAGACGACAGCAGTACTTC. It encodes CASSTLGTGRRQQYF.

This chain joins TRBV10-3 and TRBJ2-7; D may be TRBD2 (6 bases). From germline, CDR1 is ENHRY and CDR2 SYGVKD. The CDR3 has 16 residues. Trimming cost V 6 bases and J 4 bases, with 22 bases left between them. CDR3 in amino acids: CAIRPLGGRGQYEQYF. DNA for the CDR3: TGTGCCATCAGACCCCTCGGGGGACGGGGCCAATACGAGCAGTACTTC.

CDR3 residues: CASSPPGQGASQHF. The CDR3 DNA reads as TGTGCCAGCAGTCCCCCGGGACAGGGGGCGTCCCAGCATTTT. The rearrangement links TRBV6-1 to TRBJ1-5; 12 positions match TRBD1. The CDR3 length is 14 residues. The germline V gene has CDR1 MNHNS and CDR2 SASEGT. V dropped 5 bases and J dropped 11; count of bases not matched to a gene: 7.

V is TRBV27 and J is TRBJ1-1; 7 bases agree with TRBD1. Per the germline V gene, CDR1 is MNHEY and CDR2 is SMNVEV (reference sequence). Unmatched junction bases numbered 11, after V lost 6 bases and J lost 1 base. The CDR3 is 16 residues long. CDR3 sequence reads: CASSPDRRVWNTEAFF. The CDR3 nucleotides are TGTGCCAGCAGCCCGGACAGGAGGGTTTGGAACACTGAAGCTTTCTTT.

The chain combines TRBV10-3 with TRBJ2-1; TRBD1 agrees at 9 bases. Germline V CDR1 and CDR2: ENHRY, SYGVKD. V gave up 11 bases and J gave up 6 bases; unmatched junction bases: 5. There are 12 residues in the CDR3. CDR3 bases: TGTGCCGCTACGACAGGGGGCAATGAGCAGTTCTTC. Protein: CAATTGGNEQFF.

J is TRBJ2-5 and V is TRBV15; D gene uncertain. CDR3 length: 15 amino acids. Trimming pared 0 bases from V and 2 bases from J, leaving 10 bases between. CDR1 is LNHNV, CDR2 YYDKDF, per germline (reference sequence). The CDR3 is CATSRDQVGQETQYF. The CDR3 DNA is TGTGCCACCAGCAGAGATCAGGTGGGACAAGAGACCCAGTACTTC.

This chain links TRBV6-1 with TRBJ2-7; D is ambiguous. Germline values: CDR1 MNHNS, CDR2 SASEGT. CDR3 size: 13 residues. Trimming cost V 7 bases and J 6 bases, with 16 bases left between them. The CDR3 loop is CASTSFKRAEQYF. CDR3 in DNA: TGTGCCAGCACCTCATTTAAAAGGGCCGAGCAGTACTTC.

This chain links TRBV19 with TRBJ2-1; no clear D gene. CDR3 size: 13 residues. Per the germline V gene, CDR1 is LNHDA and CDR2 is SQIVND (reference sequence). Trimming pared 6 bases from V and 4 bases from J, leaving 10 bases between. The CDR3, as DNA: TGTGCCAGTAGCGTGAGAGAATACAATGAGCAGTTCTTC. Its translation: CASSVREYNEQFF.

The chain has TRBV9 and TRBJ2-7, with 11 bases aligning to TRBD2. V lost 1 base and J lost 5; bases outside the gene matches: 5. Germline V gene sequence: CDR1 SGDLS, CDR2 YYNGEE. The CDR3 has 15 residues. Here the CDR3 DNA reads TGTGCCAGCAGCGTAACTAGCGGGAGCACGCACGAGCAGTACTTC. As protein: CASSVTSGSTHEQYF.

The CDR3 nucleotides read TGCAGTGCTAGAAACCTCGATACGCAGTATTTT. This translates into CSARNLDTQYF. J is TRBJ2-3 and V is TRBV20-1; D is ambiguous. The V end was cut by 2 bases, the J end by 6 bases, with 6 bases between. The germline V gene has CDR1 DFQATT and CDR2 SNEGSKA (reference sequence). CDR3 length: 11 residues.

This clone has only one observation. The chain joins TRBV10-3 to TRBJ2-3; D uncertain. Trimming removed 6 bases at V and 2 bases at J, with 12 bases between. The germline CDR1 and CDR2 sequences are ENHRY and SYGVKD. This CDR3 region has 14 residues. The chain's CDR3 is CAIRGLDYTDTQYF. The CDR3 nucleotides are TGTGCCATCAGGGGGTTAGATTACACAGATACGCAGTATTTT.

Turning to this clone: An end of the junction does not agree with germline; a read error may underlie this. The chain links TRBV2 to TRBJ2-1; TRBD2 aligns across 8 bases. This CDR3 contains 14 residues. The germline V gene has CDR1 SNHLY and CDR2 FYNNEI. The CDR3 protein is CASSAGLVYSEQFF. As DNA, the CDR3 is TGTGCCAGCAGTGCGGGACTAGTCTACAGTGAGCAGTTCTTC.

The chain uses TRBV23-1 and TRBJ1-5; perhaps TRBD1 as D (6 bases). TRBV23-1 carries the ORF label, with uncertain function. CDR3 size: 17 residues. Trimming removed 4 bases at V and 3 bases at J, with 19 bases between. The CDR3, as DNA: TGCGCCAGCAGTCGACGGGACACCAGCCCTCTCAATCAGCCCCAGCATTTT. It codes for CASSRRDTSPLNQPQHF.

The rearrangement joins TRBV5-4 to TRBJ2-1; D possibly corresponds to TRBD1 (6 bases). The length of the CDR3 is 15 residues. Germline CDR1 reads SGHNT; CDR2 reads YYREEE (reference sequence). V was cut by 4 bases and J by 9 bases, with 20 bases left in between. The CDR3 here is CASSPSGTTWGEQFF. CDR3 DNA: TGTGCCAGCAGCCCGTCCGGGACAACCTGGGGTGAGCAGTTCTTC.